In its sample, the clone carrying this T cell receptor beta chain was seen many times. No antigen is known for it. The TCR beta CDR3 regions underwent amplification using RNA transcripts as the source. The HTBI primer set served for first-round RT-PCR of the TCR CDR3. One entry per CDR3 protein results from TCRdb running MiXCR on the multiplex PCR reads. The table includes some 700,000 distinct CDR3 sequences, around 15% detected once. This sample stems from a study of T cells in Graves' hyperthyroidism and ophthalmopathy. The V end was cut by 11 bases, the J end by 4 bases, with 17 bases between. Germline lookup yields CDR1 ENHRY and CDR2 SYGVKD. The CDR3 runs 13 residues. Study observations and caveats: Stable hyperthyroidism was separated from ophthalmopathy by a model based on 13 V-J features. Before onset, ophthalmopathy was predicted by the model a median around 6.5 months earlier.

Sequencing used blood. V and J are TRBV10-3 and TRBJ1-1; tentatively, D is TRBD1 (6 bases). The TCR originated in a man aged 50-59 years with Graves' hyperthyroidism. CDR3 amino acids: CAALQGRATEAFF. CDR3 DNA: TGTGCCGCCTTACAGGGTAGGGCCACTGAAGCTTTCTTT.